The 7 T cell receptor beta chains presented below share a single source sample, sequenced in a study of regulatory T cells in long-lasting Graves disease. For TCR beta, libraries came from iRepertoire HTBI primers and Arm-PCR of CDR3 regions. In TCRdb, the multiplex PCR reads were re-called with MiXCR into one record per CDR3 protein. Among 550,000 to 700,000 distinct CDR3 sequences listed, around 15% were seen once. Regarding time point: newly diagnosed GD, antithyroid drugs for less than 3 months. Construction of the TCR library relied on RNA isolated from PBMCs. The sample also formed part of further work on T cells in Graves' hyperthyroidism and ophthalmopathy.

The material was peripheral blood mononuclear cells (PBMCs), obtained at new diagnosis, from a patient treated with antithyroid drugs. These receptors all come from a young man with Graves disease.

This clonotype was seen a few times. The chain joins TRBV28 to TRBJ1-2, with D perhaps TRBD1 (5 bases). The germline gives CDR1 MDHEN, CDR2 SYDVKM. This CDR3 region has 13 residues. V gave up 7 bases and J gave up 2 bases, with 11 bases separating them. In DNA, the CDR3 is TGTGCCAGCACCCGACAGAGGAACTATGGCTACACCTTC. It translates to CASTRQRNYGYTF.

This clonotype occurred a few times. The chain employs TRBV12-3 or TRBV12-4 and TRBJ1-5, with D possibly TRBD1 on 6 matching bases. This CDR3 contains 14 residues. Trimming removed 5 bases at V and 4 bases at J, with 12 bases between. This CDR3 reads CASSVGRGNQPQHF. The CDR3, as DNA: TGTGCCAGCAGTGTGGGCAGGGGTAATCAGCCCCAGCATTTT.

J is TRBJ1-6 and V is TRBV7-9, with D tentatively TRBD1 (6 bases). The CDR3 has 15 amino acids. CDR1 and CDR2 (germline): SEHNR, FQNEAQ (reference sequence). V lost 3 bases to trimming and J lost 9 bases, with 15 bases between them. CDR3: CASSFNREGSSPLHF. For the CDR3, the DNA is TGTGCCAGCAGCTTCAACAGGGAGGGAAGTTCACCCCTCCACTTT.

This clonotype has a count of ten or more. The CDR3 ends on some other residue instead of the conserved phenylalanine or tryptophan, so this is likely a read error. No DNA is shown, since the ends of the CDR3 on it are uncertain; the CDR3 is the one TCRdb lists. This sequence joins TRBV6-4 and TRBJ2-7; TRBD1, the table's D call, was not compared with the DNA. Germline CDR1 is MRHNA and CDR2 is SNTAGT. A total of 9 residues make up the CDR3, ends included. The CDR3 loop is CASTDKGSD.

This clonotype was counted ten times or more. V is TRBV20-1 and J is TRBJ2-7; 7 nucleotides match TRBD1. The CDR3 totals 13 residues. Germline V gene lookup returns CDR1 DFQATT and CDR2 SNEGSKA (reference sequence). V lost 6 bases to trimming and J lost 0 bases; unmatched junction nucleotides: 5. DNA of the CDR3: TGCAGTGCCACGGGGACAGTCTCCTACGAGCAGTACTTC. Residues: CSATGTVSYEQYF.

This clonotype has at least ten counts. V usage is TRBV20-1 and J usage is TRBJ1-2; D is perhaps TRBD1 (5 bases). This CDR3 has 15 amino acids. CDR1 is DFQATT, CDR2 SNEGSKA, per germline (reference sequence). Trimming removed 1 base at V and 2 bases at J, with 14 bases between. CDR3 DNA sequence: TGCAGTGCTAGAGCCGGGGCAGGGAGCAACTATGGCTACACCTTC. It encodes CSARAGAGSNYGYTF.

The chain is built from TRBV5-1 and TRBJ2-7; 14 bases line up with TRBD2. J was trimmed by 1 base and V by 4 bases; bases with no gene match: 4. CDR3 length: 16 residues. Germline CDR1 and CDR2: SGHRS and YFSETQ. The CDR3 here is CASSTGTSGGSYEQYF. CDR3 bases: TGCGCCAGCAGCACCGGGACTAGCGGGGGTTCCTACGAGCAGTACTTC.